This TCR beta chain was sequenced for a study of untreated major depressive disorder. Points from the study as a whole: CD4+ T cells from depressed patients used TRBV05-01 (Vbeta 5.1) more often than controls.

About this clone: The antigen is unknown.

CDR3 length equals 13 residues. Germline CDR1 and CDR2: SQVTM and ANQGSEA. V was shortened by 6 bases and J by 2 bases, with 13 bases between the two germline ends. The repertoire was sequenced with immunoSEQ multiplex PCR; TCRdb's copy has only in-frame clones and lacks some. This sample yields 21,000 or so clones, of which roughly 93% are seen a single time; around 0.3% belongs to the top ten. Each depressed patient was pairwise matched to a non-depressed control for sex, age, current smoking status and body mass index. Controls scored 5 or less on a depressive symptom inventory and never had mood disorders. Typically around 96% of enriched cells were CD4+.

The specimen was CD4+ T cells from PBMCs. The receptor's source is a man aged 30-40 years in good health. The chain employs TRBV29-1 and TRBJ2-5; either TRBD1 or TRBD2 may supply D (5 bases each). The CDR3 spells CSVGTGGQETQYF. The CDR3 DNA is TGCAGCGTGGGGACCGGTGGACAAGAGACCCAGTACTTC.